Listed below are T cell receptor beta chains from one sample, sequenced in a study of T-cell reconstitution after alpha-beta-depleted transplantation in children. TCRdb ran MiXCR on the PCR reads and lists one entry per CDR3 protein. The sample lists approximately 200,000 distinct CDR3 sequences, roughly 6.5% occurring once. Sequenced material: PBMCs, taken before TCRalphabeta/CD19-depleted stem cell transplant. Receptors were obtained from a girl under three years old with combined immunodeficiency, due to receive a stem cell transplant. The CDR3 runs from the conserved cysteine through the conserved F or W. D genes are given only for firm matches. Clone sizes are given selectively: once, few, many, or a class where the clone is expanded.

cdr3_aa: CSVAFLAVTSSYNEQFF
cdr3_nt: TGCAGCGTTGCTTTCTTGGCGGTGACGAGCTCCTACAATGAGCAGTTCTTC
clone_size: many
v_call: TRBV29-1
j_call: TRBJ2-1
d_call: NA

cdr3_aa: CASSVDGGELFF
cdr3_nt: TGTGCCAGCAGTGTCGACGGCGGGGAGCTGTTTTTT
clone_size: many
v_call: TRBV12-3/TRBV12-4
j_call: TRBJ2-2
d_call: NA

cdr3_aa: CASSSEPGDHFNEQFF
cdr3_nt: TGTGCCAGCAGTTCTGAGCCGGGAGATCACTTCAATGAGCAGTTCTTC
clone_size: many
v_call: TRBV28
j_call: TRBJ2-1
d_call: NA

cdr3_aa: CASSFGWTGFNEQYF
cdr3_nt: TGTGCCAGCAGTTTTGGGTGGACAGGGTTCAACGAGCAGTACTTC
clone_size: many
v_call: TRBV12-3/TRBV12-4
j_call: TRBJ2-7
d_call: TRBD1

cdr3_aa: CASSLSLNTNEKLFF
cdr3_nt: TGTGCCAGCAGTTTATCCTTAAATACTAATGAAAAACTGTTTTTT
clone_size: many
v_call: TRBV12-3/TRBV12-4
j_call: TRBJ1-4
d_call: NA

cdr3_aa: CASSPRILGYNEQFF
cdr3_nt: TGTGCCAGCAGCCCCCGTATATTGGGCTACAATGAGCAGTTCTTC
clone_size: many
v_call: TRBV4-2
j_call: TRBJ2-1
d_call: NA

cdr3_aa: CASSQLGIDRLNGYTF
cdr3_nt: TGTGCCAGCAGCCAGCTGGGGATCGACAGGTTAAATGGCTACACCTTC
clone_size: many
v_call: TRBV3-1
j_call: TRBJ1-2
d_call: NA

cdr3_aa: CASSEGDSIVGTQYF
cdr3_nt: TGTGCCAGCAGTGAAGGGGACAGCATTGTCGGGACCCAGTACTTC
clone_size: NA
v_call: TRBV2
j_call: TRBJ2-5
d_call: TRBD1

cdr3_aa: CASSALAGGSTDTQYF
cdr3_nt: TGTGCCAGCAGCGCGCTAGCGGGAGGAAGCACAGATACGCAGTATTTT
clone_size: many
v_call: TRBV7-6
j_call: TRBJ2-3
d_call: TRBD2

cdr3_aa: CASIWDRYNEQFF
cdr3_nt: TGTGCCAGCATATGGGACAGGTACAATGAGCAGTTCTTC
clone_size: many
v_call: TRBV2
j_call: TRBJ2-1
d_call: TRBD1

cdr3_aa: CSVGGRELYGYTF
cdr3_nt: TGCAGCGTTGGAGGACGCGAGCTCTATGGCTACACCTTC
clone_size: many
v_call: TRBV29-1
j_call: TRBJ1-2
d_call: NA

cdr3_aa: CAWQPEEIEKLFF
cdr3_nt: TGTGCCTGGCAGCCGGAGGAAATTGAAAAACTGTTTTTT
clone_size: many
v_call: TRBV30
j_call: TRBJ1-4
d_call: NA

cdr3_aa: CSVDWQTGNPPGNTF
cdr3_nt: TGCAGCGTTGATTGGCAGACAGGGAATCCTCCCGGAAACACCTTC
clone_size: many
v_call: TRBV29-1
j_call: TRBJ1-2
d_call: TRBD1

cdr3_aa: CASSGQGARNYGYTF
cdr3_nt: TGTGCCAGCAGCGGACAGGGGGCGCGTAACTATGGCTACACCTTC
clone_size: NA
v_call: TRBV7-6
j_call: TRBJ1-2
d_call: TRBD1

cdr3_aa: CASSVRLAGGPGNPNEQFF
cdr3_nt: TGTGCCAGCAGCGTACGACTAGCGGGAGGGCCCGGGAATCCCAATGAGCAGTTCTTC
clone_size: few
v_call: TRBV9
j_call: TRBJ2-1
d_call: TRBD2

cdr3_aa: CASRRTDTTGRNEQYF
cdr3_nt: TGTGCCAGCCGCCGGACAGATACTACTGGACGTAACGAGCAGTACTTC
clone_size: NA
v_call: TRBV12-3/TRBV12-4
j_call: TRBJ2-7
d_call: NA

cdr3_aa: CSAWTNPAYEQYF
cdr3_nt: TGCAGTGCTTGGACTAACCCGGCCTACGAGCAGTACTTC
clone_size: many
v_call: TRBV20-1
j_call: TRBJ2-7
d_call: NA

cdr3_aa: CASSPTRGQGGEAFF
cdr3_nt: TGTGCCAGCTCACCCACACGGGGACAGGGTGGGGAAGCTTTCTTT
clone_size: few
v_call: TRBV18
j_call: TRBJ1-1
d_call: TRBD1

cdr3_aa: CSAGRLAGLMDTQYF
cdr3_nt: TGCAGTGCCGGGCGCCTAGCGGGGTTGATGGATACGCAGTATTTT
clone_size: many
v_call: TRBV20-1
j_call: TRBJ2-3
d_call: TRBD2

cdr3_aa: CASSSLPTSGGHEQFF
cdr3_nt: TGTGCCAGCAGCTCCCTCCCGACTAGCGGGGGACACGAGCAGTTCTTC
clone_size: NA
v_call: TRBV7-9
j_call: TRBJ2-1
d_call: TRBD2

cdr3_aa: CATSRDSGRAARQFF
cdr3_nt: TGTGCCACCAGCAGAGACAGCGGGAGGGCCGCACGGCAGTTCTTC
clone_size: many
v_call: TRBV15
j_call: TRBJ2-1
d_call: TRBD2

cdr3_aa: CASSYSMREYLQETQYF
cdr3_nt: TGTGCCAGCAGTTACTCGATGCGGGAGTACCTCCAAGAGACCCAGTACTTC
clone_size: many
v_call: TRBV6-2/TRBV6-3
j_call: TRBJ2-5
d_call: TRBD2

cdr3_aa: CASSLDLGDGYEQYF
cdr3_nt: TGTGCCAGCAGCTTAGACTTAGGAGACGGATACGAGCAGTACTTC
clone_size: many
v_call: TRBV7-2
j_call: TRBJ2-7
d_call: NA

cdr3_aa: CSVGRQGAPNPLVF
cdr3_nt: TGCAGCGTTGGAAGGCAGGGGGCACCAAACCCGCTAGTCTTC
clone_size: many
v_call: TRBV29-1
j_call: TRBJ2-1
d_call: TRBD1

cdr3_aa: CASSTQGSEQFF
cdr3_nt: TGTGCCAGCAGTACCCAGGGGAGTGAGCAGTTCTTC
clone_size: many
v_call: TRBV27
j_call: TRBJ2-1
d_call: NA

cdr3_aa: CASSRQEYGYTF
cdr3_nt: TGTGCCAGCAGCAGACAAGAGTATGGCTACACCTTC
clone_size: many
v_call: TRBV21-1
j_call: TRBJ1-2
d_call: NA

cdr3_aa: CASSAELAGVLETQYF
cdr3_nt: TGTGCCAGCAGTGCCGAACTAGCGGGGGTCCTGGAGACCCAGTACTTC
clone_size: NA
v_call: TRBV12-3/TRBV12-4
j_call: TRBJ2-5
d_call: TRBD2

cdr3_aa: CASSPGLGQEGATYEQYF
cdr3_nt: TGTGCCAGCAGCCCCGGGCTAGGCCAGGAAGGCGCCACCTACGAGCAGTACTTC
clone_size: many
v_call: TRBV11-2
j_call: TRBJ2-7
d_call: NA

cdr3_aa: CSARDPLTLTLLYGYTF
cdr3_nt: TGCAGTGCTAGAGATCCCCTTACCCTAACTCTCCTTTATGGCTACACCTTC
clone_size: few
v_call: TRBV20-1
j_call: TRBJ1-2
d_call: NA

cdr3_aa: CASSRWPDREKLTSTDTQYF
cdr3_nt: TGCGCCAGCAGCCGTTGGCCGGACAGGGAAAAACTAACTAGCACAGATACGCAGTATTTT
clone_size: many
v_call: TRBV5-1
j_call: TRBJ2-3
d_call: TRBD1

cdr3_aa: CASSFESFSYEQYF
cdr3_nt: TGTGCCAGCAGCTTCGAGTCCTTCTCCTACGAGCAGTACTTC
clone_size: NA
v_call: TRBV11-2
j_call: TRBJ2-7
d_call: NA

cdr3_aa: CSGWLAGGDNEQFF
cdr3_nt: TGCAGCGGGTGGCTAGCGGGAGGTGACAATGAGCAGTTCTTC
clone_size: many
v_call: TRBV29-1
j_call: TRBJ2-1
d_call: TRBD2

cdr3_aa: CASSLVAGGVSGANVLTF
cdr3_nt: TGTGCCAGCAGTTTGGTAGCTGGGGGCGTCTCTGGGGCCAACGTCCTGACTTTC
clone_size: many
v_call: TRBV28
j_call: TRBJ2-6
d_call: NA

cdr3_aa: CASKFWGIGELFF
cdr3_nt: TGTGCCAGCAAGTTTTGGGGGATCGGGGAGCTGTTTTTT
clone_size: many
v_call: TRBV28
j_call: TRBJ2-2
d_call: NA

cdr3_aa: CASSSIQGANTEAFF
cdr3_nt: TGTGCCAGCAGCTCAATACAGGGGGCGAACACTGAAGCTTTCTTT
clone_size: many
v_call: TRBV7-2
j_call: TRBJ1-1
d_call: TRBD1

cdr3_aa: CASRRWLEANTGELFF
cdr3_nt: TGTGCCAGTAGACGCTGGTTGGAGGCGAACACCGGGGAGCTGTTTTTT
clone_size: many
v_call: TRBV27
j_call: TRBJ2-2
d_call: NA

cdr3_aa: CASRIRDFADTQYF
cdr3_nt: TGTGCCAGCAGGATCCGGGATTTCGCAGATACGCAGTATTTT
clone_size: many
v_call: TRBV6-1
j_call: TRBJ2-3
d_call: NA